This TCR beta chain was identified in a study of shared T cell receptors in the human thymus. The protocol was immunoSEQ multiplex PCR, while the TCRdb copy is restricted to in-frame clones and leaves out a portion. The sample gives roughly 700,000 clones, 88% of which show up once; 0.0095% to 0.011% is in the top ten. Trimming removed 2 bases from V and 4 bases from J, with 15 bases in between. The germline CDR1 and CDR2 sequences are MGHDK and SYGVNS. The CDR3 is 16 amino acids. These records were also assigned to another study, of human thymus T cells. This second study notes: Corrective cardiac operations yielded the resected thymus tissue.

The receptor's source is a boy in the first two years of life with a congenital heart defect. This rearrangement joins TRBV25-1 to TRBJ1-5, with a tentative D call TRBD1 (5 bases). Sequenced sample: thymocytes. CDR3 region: CASSEGKTEDNQPQHF. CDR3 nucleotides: TGTGCCAGCAGTGAAGGGAAGACAGAAGATAATCAGCCCCAGCATTTT.